A selection of T cell receptor beta chains follows, all from one sample in a study of T cell repertoires in cytomegalovirus infection. TCRdb re-analysed the reads in MiXCR, keeping a single row per CDR3 protein. In the table there are around 200,000 distinct CDR3 sequences, 35% to 45% of which are singletons. Their cognate antigens are unknown. The sample was CD8+ T cells from cultured PBMCs, taken from culture after CMV antigen stimulation. All receptors come from a human donor in good health (CMV status not recorded). Some clones in this sample may be carry-over from other donors' samples. Each CDR3 is given with its conserved first and last residue. D genes are given only for firm matches. The size field is filled for only some rows; it gives once, few, many or a size class.

TRBJ1-4 | TRBV7-3 | . | . | TGTGCCAGCAGCTTAGGGGAGGGCAATGAAAAACTGTTTTTT | CASSLGEGNEKLFF
TRBJ2-1 | TRBV20-1 | . | few | TGCAGTGGGGTACCGAAGTTTAGCGGACTATCCTACAATGAGCAGTTCTTC | CSGVPKFSGLSYNEQFF
TRBJ2-3 | TRBV2 | . | . | TGTGCCAGCAGGGACATTGGGGGCACAGATACGCAGTATTTT | CASRDIGGTDTQYF
TRBJ1-3 | TRBV11-2 | . | few | TGTGCCAGCAGCTTAAGTTTCTCAGGAAACACCATATATTTT | CASSLSFSGNTIYF
TRBJ2-7 | TRBV6-5 | . | . | TGTGCCAGCAGTACCTACATGGGGGGCTCCTACGAGCAGTACTTC | CASSTYMGGSYEQYF
TRBJ2-5 | TRBV11-2 | TRBD1 | . | TGTGCCAGCAGCTTAGGTCCAGGGGGTCGCCAAGAGACCCAGTACTTC | CASSLGPGGRQETQYF
TRBJ2-7 | TRBV6-1 | . | . | TGTGCCAGCAGTGATAGAAGTGATGGGGGGCAGTACTTC | CASSDRSDGGQYF
TRBJ2-1 | TRBV7-9 | . | many | TGTGCCAGCAGCTTAGCGGGAAGCTACAATGAGCAGTTCTTC | CASSLAGSYNEQFF
TRBJ2-3 | TRBV7-6 | TRBD1 | many | TGTGCCAGCAGCTTAAGGGACAGGGGCACAGATACGCAGTATTTT | CASSLRDRGTDTQYF
TRBJ1-2 | TRBV12-3/TRBV12-4 | TRBD1 | . | TGTGCCAGCAGTCTCCGGGACAGGGATGGCTACACCTTC | CASSLRDRDGYTF
TRBJ1-2 | TRBV28 | . | . | TGTGCCAGCAGGCCCCCAGGGGCGGCGGAAGGCTACACCTTC | CASRPPGAAEGYTF